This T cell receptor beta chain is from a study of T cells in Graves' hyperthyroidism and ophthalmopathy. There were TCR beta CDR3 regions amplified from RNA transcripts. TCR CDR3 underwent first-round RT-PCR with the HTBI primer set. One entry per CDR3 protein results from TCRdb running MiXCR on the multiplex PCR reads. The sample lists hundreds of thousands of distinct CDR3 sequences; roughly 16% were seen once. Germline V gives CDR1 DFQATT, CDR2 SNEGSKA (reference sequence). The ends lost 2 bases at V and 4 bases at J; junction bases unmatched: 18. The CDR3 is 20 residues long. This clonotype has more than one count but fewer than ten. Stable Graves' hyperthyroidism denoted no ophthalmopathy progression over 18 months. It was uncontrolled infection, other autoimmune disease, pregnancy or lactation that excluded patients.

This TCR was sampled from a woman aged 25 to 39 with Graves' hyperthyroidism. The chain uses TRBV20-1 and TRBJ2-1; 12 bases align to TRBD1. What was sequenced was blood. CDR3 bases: TGCAGTGCTAGATTTGGGACAGGGGGCGGGAAGCGGGAGAGATACAATGAGCAGTTCTTC. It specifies CSARFGTGGGKRERYNEQFF.